Each of the 3 T cell receptor beta chains below was sequenced from the same sample in a study of blood T cell repertoires in COVID-19. Generated by immunoSEQ multiplex PCR, the TCRdb table keeps only in-frame clones and is missing some. Of about 220,000 clones listed, approximately 81% are singletons. The sequencing input was peripheral blood. The receptors derive from a middle-aged man who had recovered from COVID-19.

The chain combines TRBV3-1 (or the pseudogene TRBV3-2) with TRBJ2-3; 9 bases agree with TRBD2. Trimming took 0 bases from V and 4 from J; bases not matched to a gene: 8. The CDR3 length is 17 residues. Germline values: CDR1 LGHDT, CDR2 YNNKEL (reference sequence). Written as DNA, the CDR3 is TGTGCCAGCAGCCAAGACCTTTTAGCGGGAGTGTCAGATACGCAGTATTTT. It is translated as CASSQDLLAGVSDTQYF.

CDR3 DNA: TGCAGCGCGAGGCAGGGATCGTACTATGGCTACACCTTC. Residues: CSARQGSYYGYTF. The chain combines TRBV29-1 with TRBJ1-2, with D perhaps matching TRBD1 (5 bases). Germline CDR1 reads SQVTM; CDR2 reads ANQGSEA. Trimming pared 7 bases from V and 3 bases from J, leaving 15 bases between. The CDR3 is 13 amino acids.

This chain links TRBV28 with TRBJ2-3; 9 bases line up with TRBD1. V shed 5 bases, J shed 4 bases, and the junction held 7 bases outside the gene matches. The CDR3 spans 15 residues. The germline V gene has CDR1 MDHEN and CDR2 SYDVKM. The CDR3 region is CASSRPGQGSDTQYF. The DNA for the CDR3 is TGTGCCAGCAGTCGGCCGGGACAGGGTTCAGATACGCAGTATTTT.